This T cell receptor beta chain was identified in a study of post-analysis software for immune sequencing data. Study-level information: Included courses were relapsing-remitting and secondary progressive multiple sclerosis; progressive-relapsing multiple sclerosis was also included. Study outcomes and limitations: Compared against controls, patients with multiple sclerosis displayed significantly lower normalized Chao1 diversity. Elevated frequency relative to controls characterized roughly five TRBV segments in patients, TRBV5-6, TRBV5-1 and TRBV20-1 among them.

This clonotype came up many times. Antigen: not known. TCR beta cDNA libraries included unique molecular identifiers. Researchers reported 520,000 or so cDNA molecules coming from approximately 0.95 to 9.8 million T cells. One entry per CDR3 protein results from TCRdb running MiXCR on the PCR reads. The table shows roughly 800,000 distinct CDR3 sequences, with 25% to 30% occurring only once. This CDR3 has 14 amino acids. Trimming cost V 0 bases and J 3 bases, with 10 bases left between them. From germline, CDR1 is SGDLS and CDR2 YYNGEE. Sequencing was performed on blood. V and J are TRBV9 and TRBJ2-7, with D hard to call. The TCR sequence derives from a girl aged 5-17 years with multiple sclerosis. The CDR3 here is CASSVVGGDYEQYF. The CDR3 DNA reads TGTGCCAGCAGCGTAGTCGGCGGAGACTACGAGCAGTACTTC.